The table lists the clone carrying this T cell receptor (beta chain) with a count of one. The data originate from a study of OX40 agonist ivuxolimab in advanced cancers. Study summary: The patients' treatment was ivuxolimab, an agonistic anti-OX40 (CD134) antibody. Administration of intravenous ivuxolimab to patients occurred every 2 weeks at 0.01 to 10 mg/kg. The dose-escalation cohort had hepatocellular carcinoma, melanoma, renal cell or head and neck cancer. 30% to 40% of patients had received prior checkpoint inhibitor therapy.

Only in-frame clones appear in the TCRdb table, and some are missing; sequencing was by immunoSEQ multiplex PCR. The table has some 65,000 clones, roughly 84% seen once. Germline CDR1 is MNHNS and CDR2 is SASEGT. CDR3 length equals 15 residues. V was trimmed by 0 bases and J by 0 bases, leaving 6 bases between them. The receptor's source is an adult with an advanced solid tumor such as melanoma, head and neck, liver or kidney cancer. The specimen was CD4+ or CD8+ T cells sorted from blood, collected in a trial of the OX40 agonist ivuxolimab. The chain combines TRBV6-1 with TRBJ1-3; D remains ambiguous. This CDR3 is CASSEASASGNTIYF. DNA for the CDR3: TGTGCCAGCAGTGAAGCATCTGCCTCTGGAAACACCATATATTTT.